These 5 T cell receptor beta chains originate from one sample sequenced in a study of blood T cells in healthy people across ages. PCR was performed a second time for about 7 to 12 cycles using a sample-barcoded 5' primer and a J-beta primer mix. TCRdb re-called the 5' RACE reads with MiXCR, one entry per CDR3 protein. The table lists approximately 780,000 distinct CDR3 sequences, roughly 25% of them singletons. The data were also submitted as part of a second study, on T cells of mothers and their children.

Specimen: blood. The receptors derive from a boy younger than 18 in good health.

The rearrangement links TRBV6-6 to TRBJ2-1; D possibly corresponds to TRBD1 (6 bases). Germline V gene data show CDR1 as MNHNY and CDR2 as SVGAGI (reference sequence). This CDR3 contains 15 residues. The germline V and J ends were trimmed by 5 bases and 2 bases, with 13 bases remaining between them. This chain's CDR3 is CASSTTGFAYNEQFF. As DNA, the CDR3 is TGTGCCAGCAGTACCACAGGGTTCGCCTACAATGAGCAGTTCTTC.

Of note for this clonotype: An end of the junction differs from the germline gene, which may be a read error. The chain recombines TRBV4-2 with TRBJ2-7, with D possibly TRBD2 on 5 matching bases. CDR3 length equals 18 residues. Looked up from germline, CDR1 is LGHNA and CDR2 is YNFKEQ. CDR3 DNA: TGTGCCAGCAGCCAAGAGTATTCACTAGGCCCAAGCTCCCACGAGCAGTACTTC. Translation gives CASSQEYSLGPSSHEQYF.

This chain connects TRBV6-2 or TRBV6-3 to TRBJ2-4; 8 nucleotides line up with TRBD1. The CDR3 totals 17 residues. In germline, CDR1 is MNHEY, CDR2 SVGEGT. The V segment lost 7 bases and the J segment 0 bases; nucleotides outside the gene matches: 11. The DNA of the CDR3 is TGTGCCAGCAACCAGGGGGCCGGCAATGGAGCCAAAAACATTCAGTACTTC. Protein sequence: CASNQGAGNGAKNIQYF.

This clonotype was counted only a few times. The chain uses TRBV11-2 and TRBJ1-3, with 7 bases fitting TRBD1. Germline-derived CDR1 and CDR2 are SGHAT and FQNNGV. CDR3 length: 16 amino acids. With 0 bases clipped from V and 4 bases from J, the junction kept 6 bases outside the gene matches. CDR3: CASSLDLRDSGNTIYF. The CDR3 DNA sequence: TGTGCCAGCAGCTTAGATCTACGGGACAGCGGAAACACCATATATTTT.

As to this clonotype: Because it lacks the conserved phenylalanine or tryptophan at the end, this CDR3 is likely a read error. The rearrangement uses TRBV20-1 and TRBJ2-3; D possibly uses TRBD1 or TRBD2 (6 bases each). V lost 6 bases, J lost 4 bases, and 17 bases lay in between. The germline CDR1 and CDR2 sequences are DFQATT and SNEGSKA (reference sequence). The CDR3 contains 14 residues. CDR3 nucleotide sequence: TGCAGTGCCCGGAGGGGGGCGAACGCAGATACGCAGTATTCT. It yields the protein CSARRGANADTQYS.